What follows are 24 T cell receptor beta chains derived from one specimen sequenced in a study of tumor and adjacent non-tumor tissue in lung cancer. A modified ARM-PCR protocol with three rounds of nested PCR amplified TCRbeta. TCRdb re-derived calls from the multiplex PCR reads in MiXCR, one entry per CDR3 protein. The data hold over 100,000 distinct CDR3 sequences, with 60% to 80% observed a single time. RNA was extracted from bulk tissue without any cell sorting. Distant lung tissue was collected more than 3 cm away from the tumor edge. Sequenced sample: distant non-tumor lung tissue. These receptors came from a man in his fifties or sixties with non-small cell lung cancer.

This clonotype was recorded at least ten times. This sequence joins TRBV20-1 and TRBJ1-1, with unresolved D. The V gene's germline CDR1 is DFQATT and CDR2 SNEGSKA (reference sequence). Trimming cost V 4 bases and J 11 bases, with 17 bases left between them. CDR3 length: 12 residues. CDR3 protein: CSATLSAKGAFF. The CDR3 DNA is TGCAGTGCTACCCTCTCCGCGAAAGGCGCTTTCTTT.

Worth noting for this clonotype: At one end the junction does not follow the germline gene, possibly because of a read error. The chain has TRBV6-5 and TRBJ1-2, with D tentatively TRBD1 (6 bases). CDR1 and CDR2 (germline): MNHEY, SVGAGI. The length of the CDR3 is 11 residues. In DNA form, the CDR3 reads TGTGCCAGCAAACAGGGACATGACTACATCTTC. It translates to CASKQGHDYIF.

Remarks on this clonotype: In this CDR3 the conserved last residue, phenylalanine or tryptophan, is missing, so a read error is likely. The rearrangement links TRBV11-3 to TRBJ1-1; D gene uncertain. The V end was cut by 3 bases, the J end by 7 bases, with 12 bases between. The CDR3 has 13 residues. Germline V CDR1 and CDR2: SGHNT, YENEEA. The CDR3 loop reads CASSLDTGVEAFL. The CDR3 bases are TGTGCCAGCAGCTTGGATACTGGGGTTGAAGCTTTCCTT.

Regarding this clonotype: A much larger clone is a single base away; this may be a read error. The chain carries TRBV5-4 and TRBJ1-4, with TRBD1 matching 7 bases. The junction had 11 bases not matched to a gene; V was cut back by 4 bases and J by 8 bases. Germline values: CDR1 SGHNT, CDR2 YYREEE (reference sequence). This CDR3 spans 15 amino acids. The CDR3 reads CASSDLDRAREKLFF. CDR3 nucleotide sequence: TGTGCCAGCAGCGACCTCGACAGGGCGAGGGAAAAACTGTTTTTT. Together with reference TRBV5-4 and TRBJ1-4, the CDR3 gives the full variable domain: ETGVTQSPTHLIKTRGQQVTLRCSSQSGHNTVSWYQQALGQGPQFIFQYYREEENGRGNFPPRFSGLQFPNYSSELNVNALELDDSALYLCASSDLDRAREKLFFGSGTQLSVL.

Of note for this clonotype: Likely a read error: the CDR3 ends without its conserved phenylalanine or tryptophan. V is TRBV6-1 and J is TRBJ2-1; D remains unclear. CDR1 is MNHNS, CDR2 SASEGT, per germline. The V gene lost 4 bases and the J gene lost 3 bases, with 10 bases spanning the gap. The CDR3 sequence is 14 residues long. The CDR3 sequence: CASSAETSYNEQFL. The CDR3 DNA reads TGTGCCAGCAGTGCGGAGACGAGCTACAATGAGCAGTTCCTC.

As for this clonotype: No conserved phenylalanine or tryptophan ends this CDR3, so it is likely a read error. V is TRBV6-6 and J is TRBJ1-2; 8 bases match TRBD1. Losses at the gene ends were 8 bases for V and 7 bases for J; bases not matched to a gene: 6. The CDR3 consists of 12 residues. Germline-derived CDR1 and CDR2 are MNHNY and SVGAGI (reference sequence). The CDR3 protein is CASGQGPLGYTI. CDR3 in DNA: TGTGCCAGCGGACAGGGTCCGCTTGGCTACACCATC.

Points on this clonotype: With a much larger clone just one base away, this may be a read error. The rearrangement uses TRBV24-1 and TRBJ2-3; weak D call: TRBD2 (5 bases). The CDR3 is 15 amino acids. Per the germline V gene, CDR1 is KGHDR and CDR2 is SFDVKD. V lost 3 bases to trimming and J lost 5 bases, with 14 bases between them. This chain's CDR3 is CATSDVARGRDTQYF. The DNA of the CDR3 is TGTGCCACCAGTGATGTAGCGAGAGGTAGAGATACGCAGTATTTT.

CDR3 nucleotide sequence: TGTGCCAGCAGTTCCCCGGGGCAGGGCGGTCCTGAAGCTTTCTTT. This translates into CASSSPGQGGPEAFF. This chain links TRBV7-9 with TRBJ1-1; D is perhaps TRBD1 (5 bases). V lost 6 bases and J lost 6, with 20 bases in between. In germline, CDR1 is SEHNR, CDR2 FQNEAQ (reference sequence). This CDR3 is 15 amino acids long.

This clonotype was seen more than once but under ten times. The genes are TRBV24-1 and TRBJ2-1, with TRBD1 matching 9 bases. Trimming at V came to 10 bases and at J to 8 bases, leaving 8 bases not matched to a gene. Germline CDR1 KGHDR, CDR2 SFDVKD. This CDR3 spans 13 amino acids. CDR3 loop: CATSGQGRYEQFF. The CDR3, as DNA: TGTGCCACTTCGGGACAGGGTCGCTATGAGCAGTTCTTC.

With regard to this clonotype: Since no conserved phenylalanine or tryptophan closes the CDR3, a read error is the likely cause. CDR3 loop: CIVVFLDRGDSTDTQYI. The CDR3 DNA reads as TGCATCGTTGTCTTTTTGGACAGGGGGGATAGCACAGATACGCAGTATATT. V is TRBV29-1 and J is TRBJ2-3; the match to TRBD1 covers 10 bases. The length of the CDR3 is 17 residues. Germline loops: CDR1 SQVTM, CDR2 ANQGSEA.

This clonotype was counted many times. The rearrangement joins TRBV6-1 to TRBJ2-1; the D gene is possibly TRBD2 (7 bases). Trimming stripped 7 bases from V and 7 bases from J, with 17 bases between. The CDR3 runs 14 residues. CDR1 and CDR2 from the germline V gene are MNHNS and SASEGT. In nucleotides, the CDR3 is TGTGCCAGCATCCGGGGAGGGGGAGTGAATGAGCAGTTCTTC. This sequence encodes CASIRGGGVNEQFF.

This clonotype occurred many times. The rearrangement links TRBV4-1 to TRBJ1-2; no reliable D call. Germline V gene data show CDR1 as MGHRA and CDR2 as YSYEKL. The CDR3 extends over 15 amino acids. V was cut by 2 bases and J by 5 bases, with 15 bases left in between. In DNA form, the CDR3 reads TGCGCCAGCAGCCAAAGAACCCATCTAGGGTATGGCTACACCTTC. Encoded protein: CASSQRTHLGYGYTF.

As to this clonotype: The junction differs from germline at one of its ends, possibly a read error. The rearrangement joins TRBV6-1 to TRBJ2-6, with a tentative D call TRBD1 (6 bases). The CDR3 runs 15 residues. The germline V gene has CDR1 MNHNS and CDR2 SASEGT. The CDR3 loop reads CVSSEGRLGATVLTF. The CDR3 nucleotides read TGTGTCAGCAGTGAAGGCCGGCTGGGGGCCACCGTCCTGACTTTC.

This clonotype was found many times. The chain recombines TRBV10-1 with TRBJ1-2, with a weak D call TRBD1 (5 bases). Germline lookup yields CDR1 WNHNN and CDR2 SYGVQD (reference sequence). The CDR3 loop spans 18 amino acids. Deletions cut 6 bases from V and 2 bases from J, with 25 bases between. The CDR3 loop reads CASSETGDSGHWNYGYTF. CDR3 nucleotides: TGCGCCAGCAGCGAAACCGGCGACTCAGGACACTGGAACTATGGCTACACCTTC.

This clonotype turned up a few times. The CDR3 ends on some other residue instead of the conserved phenylalanine or tryptophan, so this is likely a read error. The chain couples TRBV29-1 to TRBJ1-1; 7 bases fit TRBD1. Germline lookup yields CDR1 SQVTM and CDR2 ANQGSEA. There are 12 residues in the CDR3. As DNA, the CDR3 is TGCATCGGACAGGACCCGAACACTGAAGCTTTCCTT. Encoded protein: CIGQDPNTEAFL.

This clonotype was seen at least ten times. The chain joins TRBV2 to TRBJ1-5, with 8 bases lining up with TRBD1. With 6 bases clipped from V and 3 bases from J, the junction kept 13 bases outside the gene matches. There are 17 residues in the CDR3. CDR1 and CDR2 (germline): SNHLY, FYNNEI. The CDR3 nucleotides are TGTGCCAGCAGGAAAAACGCCGGGACAGGCACCAATCAGCCCCAGCATTTT. Protein: CASRKNAGTGTNQPQHF.

The chain recombines TRBV6-6 with TRBJ2-5; D may be TRBD2 (6 bases). Between the trimmed V and J ends, which lost 5 bases and 4 bases, there was a span of 20 bases. Germline CDR1 reads MNHNY; CDR2 reads SVGAGI (reference sequence). The CDR3 has 16 residues. CDR3 region: CASSATGLAVGETQYF. CDR3 nucleotides: TGTGCCAGCAGTGCCACGGGACTTGCGGTAGGAGAGACCCAGTACTTC.

Points on this clonotype: One end of the junction is discordant with germline, which a read error may explain. The V gene is TRBV4-1, the J gene TRBJ2-1; 8 nucleotides line up with TRBD2. From germline, CDR1 is MGHRA and CDR2 YSYEKL. The CDR3 sequence is 20 residues long. The CDR3 DNA is TGCGCCAACAGCCAGAAGCCGGGACTAGTGGGAGGGAACCTCTACAATGAGCAGTTCTTC. Its protein is CANSQKPGLVGGNLYNEQFF.

A remark on this clonotype: No conserved phenylalanine or tryptophan is present at the end of the CDR3, so a read error is the likely explanation. Here the CDR3 DNA reads TGTGTCAGTAGCACCCCGATAATAGCGGGGGACAATGAGCAGTTCTTA. Translating gives CVSSTPIIAGDNEQFL. The chain employs TRBV6-2 or TRBV6-3 and TRBJ2-1, with 9 bases fitting TRBD2. The CDR3 spans 16 residues. The germline V gene encodes CDR1 MNHEY and CDR2 SVGEGT.

Notes on this clonotype: A read error is possible here, since a much larger clone lies one base away. Written as DNA, the CDR3 is TGTGCCAGCAGTCCACAGCTTAGCAATCAGCCCCGGCATTTT. Translated: CASSPQLSNQPRHF. The chain couples TRBV12-3 or TRBV12-4 to TRBJ1-5; D call uncertain. The CDR3 sequence is 14 residues long.

This clonotype was detected ten times or more. The chain recombines TRBV5-6 with TRBJ1-2; unclear D gene. Trimming took off 4 bases at V and 3 bases at J, with 10 bases between the two ends. The germline CDR1 and CDR2 sequences are SGHDT and YYEEEE. CDR3 size: 13 residues. The CDR3: CASSPGPDYGYTF. CDR3 DNA sequence: TGTGCCAGCAGCCCCGGGCCCGACTATGGCTACACCTTC.

This clonotype was seen more than once but under ten times. The genes are TRBV11-2 and TRBJ2-7, with a possible D match to TRBD2 (6 bases). CDR1 is SGHAT, CDR2 FQNNGV, per germline. CDR3 size: 16 residues. In DNA, the CDR3 is TGTGTTAGCAGCTTAGGTGGAGGGTTGTTATCCTACGAGCAGTACTTC. This codes for CVSSLGGGLLSYEQYF. Full variable domain (rest looked up from reference TRBV11-2 and TRBJ2-7): EAGVAQSPRYKIIEKRQSVAFWCNPISGHATLYWYQQILGQGPKLLIQFQNNGVVDDSQLPKDRFSAERLKGVDSTLKIQPAKLEDSAVYLCVSSLGGGLLSYEQYFGPGTRLTVT.

Comments on this clonotype: This could be a read error, since a much larger clone is one nucleotide away. The final CDR3 position lacks the conserved phenylalanine or tryptophan, pointing to a likely read error. The DNA is omitted, as the CDR3 cannot be located on it reliably, and the CDR3 follows TCRdb's listing. V usage is TRBV6-5 and J usage is TRBJ1-5; the table calls TRBD1, which could not be checked here. Germline-derived CDR1 and CDR2 are MNHEY and SVGAGI. The length of the CDR3 is 13 amino acids, counting both ends. This chain's CDR3 is CASRETGNQPPHL.

Details on this clonotype: Just one base apart from a much larger clone, this may be a read error. The V gene is TRBV10-3, the J gene TRBJ2-3; TRBD1 aligns across 9 bases. Germline CDR1 ENHRY, CDR2 SYGVKD. The J segment lost 2 bases and the V segment lost 10 bases, leaving 7 bases of the junction unmatched. This CDR3 comprises 14 residues. CDR3 nucleotide sequence: TGTGCCACTGTGGACAGGGGCCCCACAGATACGCAGTATTTT. This sequence encodes CATVDRGPTDTQYF.